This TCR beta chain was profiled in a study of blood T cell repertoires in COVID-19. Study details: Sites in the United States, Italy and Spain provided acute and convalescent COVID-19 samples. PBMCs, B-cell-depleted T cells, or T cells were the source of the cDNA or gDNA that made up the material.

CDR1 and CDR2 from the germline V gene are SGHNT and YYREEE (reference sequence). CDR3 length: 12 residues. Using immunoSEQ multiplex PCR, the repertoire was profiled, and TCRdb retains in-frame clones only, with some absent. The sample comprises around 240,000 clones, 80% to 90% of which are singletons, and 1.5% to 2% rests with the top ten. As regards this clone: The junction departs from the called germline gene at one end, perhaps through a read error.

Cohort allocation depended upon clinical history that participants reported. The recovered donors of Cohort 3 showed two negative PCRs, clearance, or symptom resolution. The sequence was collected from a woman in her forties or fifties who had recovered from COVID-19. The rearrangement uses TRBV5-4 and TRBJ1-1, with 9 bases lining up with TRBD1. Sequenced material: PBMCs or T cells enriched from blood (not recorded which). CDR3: CASRPQGAPTIF. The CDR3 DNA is TGTGCCAGCAGACCACAGGGGGCCCCAACCATATTT. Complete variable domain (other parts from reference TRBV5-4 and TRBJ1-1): ETGVTQSPTHLIKTRGQQVTLRCSSQSGHNTVSWYQQALGQGPQFIFQYYREEENGRGNFPPRFSGLQFPNYSSELNVNALELDDSALYLCASRPQGAPTIFGQGTRLTVV.